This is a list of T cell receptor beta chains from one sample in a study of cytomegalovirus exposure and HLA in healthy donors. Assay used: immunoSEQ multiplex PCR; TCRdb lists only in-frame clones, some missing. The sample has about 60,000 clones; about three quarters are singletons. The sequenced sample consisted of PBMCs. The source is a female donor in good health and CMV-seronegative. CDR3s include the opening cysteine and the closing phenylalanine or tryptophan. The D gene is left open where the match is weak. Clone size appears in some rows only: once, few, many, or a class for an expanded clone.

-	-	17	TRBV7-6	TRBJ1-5	TGTGCCAGCAGCTTAGGAGCAGGGCACCCCCTAAATCAGCCCCAGCATTTT	CASSLGAGHPLNQPQHF
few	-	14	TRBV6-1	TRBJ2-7	TGTGCCAGCAGTGACAGACAGACTCTACGAGGGCAGTACTTC	CASSDRQTLRGQYF
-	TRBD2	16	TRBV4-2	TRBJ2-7	TGTGCCAGCAGCCAAGGTGTTTCGGGGGGGCCAGGCGAGCAGTACTTC	CASSQGVSGGPGEQYF
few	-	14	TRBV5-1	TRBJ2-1	TGCGCCAGCAGCTCCTCAGGGGTTTACAATGAGCAGTTCTTC	CASSSSGVYNEQFF
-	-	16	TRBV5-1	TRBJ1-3	TGCGCCAGCAGCTTCCGATTAGGGGCGACTGGAAACACCATATATTTT	CASSFRLGATGNTIYF
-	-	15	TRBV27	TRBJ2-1	TGTGCCAGCAGTTCTCCGCGGCTATATGGGAATGAGCAGTTCTTC	CASSSPRLYGNEQFF
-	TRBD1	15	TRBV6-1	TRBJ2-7	TGTGCCAGCAGTGAAAGTCGGACAGGCGTCTACGAGCAGTACTTC	CASSESRTGVYEQYF
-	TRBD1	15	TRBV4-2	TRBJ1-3	TGTGCCAGCAGCCAGGAAGACAGGGGTGGAAACACCATATATTTT	CASSQEDRGGNTIYF
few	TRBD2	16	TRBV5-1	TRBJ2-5	TGCGCCAGCAAATTGAGCGGGAGAGGATCGTGGGAGACCCAGTACTTC	CASKLSGRGSWETQYF
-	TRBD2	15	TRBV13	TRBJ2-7	TGTGCCAGTCGGTTTAGCGGGGGGGCGGTCAACGAGCAGTACTTC	CASRFSGGAVNEQYF
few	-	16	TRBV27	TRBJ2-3	TGTGCCAGCAGTTCCCTCCTAGCACCGGCGGGAGATACGCAGTATTTT	CASSSLLAPAGDTQYF
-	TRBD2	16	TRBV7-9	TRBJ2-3	TGTGCCAGCAGCTTAGGGAATAGCGGGAGAGGAGATACGCAGTATTTT	CASSLGNSGRGDTQYF
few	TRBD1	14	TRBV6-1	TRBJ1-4	TGTGCCAGCAAGACAGGGGGCGCCGGCGAAAAACTGTTTTTT	CASKTGGAGEKLFF
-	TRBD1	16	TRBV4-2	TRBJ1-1	TGTGCCAGCAGCCAAGATCGAGGGGACAGTCGACTGGGGGCTTTCTTT	CASSQDRGDSRLGAFF
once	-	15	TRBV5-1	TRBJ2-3	TGCGCCTCCGCAGCGGCACAGCCTAGCACAGATACGCAGTATTTT	CASAAAQPSTDTQYF
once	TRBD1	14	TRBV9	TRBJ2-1	TGTGCCAGCAGCGCCGGGACAGGACTCGGTGAGCAGTTCTTC	CASSAGTGLGEQFF
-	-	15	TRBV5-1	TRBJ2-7	TGCGCCAGCAGTTTGGCACCAGGGGTCTCCTACGAGCAGTACTTC	CASSLAPGVSYEQYF
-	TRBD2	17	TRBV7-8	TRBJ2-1	TGTGCCAGCAGCCCGAGACTTAGCGGGGGCACTAACAATGAGCAGTTCTTC	CASSPRLSGGTNNEQFF
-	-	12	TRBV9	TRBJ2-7	TGTGCCAGCGGGCGGGATCCCCACGAGCAGTACTTC	CASGRDPHEQYF
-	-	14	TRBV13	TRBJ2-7	TGTGCCAGCAGGGGGGCGGGACAGCCGTACGAGCAGTACTTC	CASRGAGQPYEQYF
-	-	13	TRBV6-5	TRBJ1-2	TGTGCCAGCAGCACGGAGGGGCGGATGGGCTACACCTTC	CASSTEGRMGYTF
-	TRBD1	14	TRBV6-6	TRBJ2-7	TGTGCCAGCACCAAGTCGCAGGGGGCCTACGAGCAGTACTTC	CASTKSQGAYEQYF
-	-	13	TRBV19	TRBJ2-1	TGTGCCAGTATAGGGGCAGGCGGCAATGAGCAGTTCTTC	CASIGAGGNEQFF
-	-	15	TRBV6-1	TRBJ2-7	TGTGCCAGCAGTGAACATGACTCACCTTTAATCGAGCAGTACTTC	CASSEHDSPLIEQYF
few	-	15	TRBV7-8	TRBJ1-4	TGTGCCAGCAGCTCGATTGCGTCCCGGCGGGAAAAACTGTTTTTT	CASSSIASRREKLFF
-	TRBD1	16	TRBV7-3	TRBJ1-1	TGTGCCAGCAGCTTAATTGGTGCAGGGGGCGGTACTGAAGCTTTCTTT	CASSLIGAGGGTEAFF
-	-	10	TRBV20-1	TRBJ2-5	TGCAGTGCTTATCAAGAGACCCAGTACTTC	CSAYQETQYF
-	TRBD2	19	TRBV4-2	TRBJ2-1	TGTGCCAGCAGCCATGACGTTGGCGGGGGGACTAGCTCCTACAATGAGCAGTTCTTC	CASSHDVGGGTSSYNEQFF
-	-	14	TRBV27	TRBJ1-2	TGTGCCAGCAGTTTACAACAGGGTGCGGGCGGCTACACCTTC	CASSLQQGAGGYTF
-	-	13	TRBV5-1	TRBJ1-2	TGCGCCAGCAGCCATACAGTTAACTATGGCTACACCTTC	CASSHTVNYGYTF